Detailed here is one TCR beta chain. Per the original data handling: The assay estimated nucleated cells by amplifying reference gene primers. TCRdb keeps only in-frame clones here, not all; method: immunoSEQ multiplex PCR. The V and J calls and clone size were taken over from that table, and D and trimming were inferred from the DNA. The sample includes 300,000 to 350,000 clones, 70% to 90% seen only once; the top ten take roughly 2%. The data belong to a study of blood T cell repertoires in COVID-19. Participant-reported clinical history was the basis for cohort assignment. Recovered status applied to Cohort 3 donors who had two consecutive negative PCRs. It also applied to those with clearance or with symptom resolution. Germline loops: CDR1 SNHLY, CDR2 FYNNEI. This CDR3 region has 15 residues. Losses at the gene ends were 5 bases for V and 7 bases for J; bases not matched to a gene: 13.

This receptor was identified in a young man who had recovered from COVID-19. The chain has TRBV2 and TRBJ1-2, with TRBD1 identical over 7 bases. Source material: PBMCs or T cells enriched from blood (not recorded which). CDR3 region: CASSSQTGSAAGYTF. The CDR3 DNA follows: TGTGCCAGCAGTTCCCAGACAGGGAGTGCGGCTGGCTACACCTTC.